This T cell receptor (beta chain) was profiled in a study of cytomegalovirus exposure and HLA in healthy donors (dated by TCRdb to about 2017). With regard to the full study: According to an earlier analysis of several hundred of the donors, 200 million or so T cells yielded over 100 million unique TCR beta sequences and about 300 Gb of sequence data. About 280 gigabases of sequencing data and approximately 91 million unique TCR sequences made up an early release that covered 640 HLA-typed donors. The genetic ancestry cluster associated with self-reported Caucasian donors included 65% to 90% of the 398 genotyped donors. The study aimed to test whether cataloging public T cell receptors could reveal signatures of past pathogen exposure. The T cell repertoires of around 730 subjects were profiled by immunosequencing and related to cytomegalovirus serostatus. Along with the roughly 700-subject first cohort, a separate validation cohort of around 120 different subjects was used. To predict cytomegalovirus infection status, the study combined high-throughput TCR immunosequencing, statistical association of individual TCRs with disease status, and machine learning. To study patterns of TCR occurrence, a later analysis re-analyzed previously published TCR beta repertoires from around 700 donors and added high-resolution HLA genotyping. Rather than using new phenotypic data, the later analysis identified candidate immune exposures from TCR beta sequences and from how often those sequences occurred across donors. An earlier analysis of several hundred of the donors applied high-throughput TCR beta sequencing to assess whether each TCR beta V gene segment acted as functional or pseudogenic. Donor age, sex, ethnicity and CMV serostatus were compiled together with the repertoire data. A later genetic analysis took genome-wide SNP genotypes for about 55% of the 666 donors and used that subset as a discovery cohort. Every discovery cohort repertoire had been produced on one sequencing platform. Class I and class II HLA loci were covered by the typing at four-digit resolution. The number of typed donors differed by locus: 629-630 for A, B, C, DRB1 and DQB1; approximately 540 for DQA1; about 600 for DPA1; and about 470 for DPB1. Four or five DR-DQ haplotypes were handled as single units for association and clustering because linkage in the cohort was strong. Across 300 to 500 genotyped donors of the cohort, an average of approximately 200,000 unique TCR beta nucleotide sequences per donor were sequenced, and roughly 20% of those sequences were non-productive.

The method was the immunoSEQ multiplex PCR assay. For the multiplex PCR, a mixture combining 60 forward primers for TCR Vbeta segments and 13 reverse primers for TCR Jbeta segments was used. Amplification of the CDR3 region of rearranged TCR beta genes was performed with a multiplex PCR assay on genomic DNA. The amplified TCR beta libraries were sequenced on the Illumina HiSeq System as 87-base-pair reads. The authors' analysis ran thus. Across the 700 or so repertoires, a later analysis counted some 81 million unique TCR beta chains, roughly 11 million of which were shared by at least two donors. Raw reads were error-corrected and collapsed into unique sequences by a nearest-neighbor algorithm in which closely related sequences were merged to remove PCR and sequencing errors. Alignment of CDR3 sequences to IMGT reference sequences was used to assign V, D and J gene segments. For a sequence to be retained, a match of at least six nucleotides was required to both a V gene segment and a J gene segment. A rearrangement counted as productive if the CDR3 had no stop codons and remained in frame with V and J, and every other rearrangement counted as non-productive. Following IMGT convention, CDR3 was defined as the stretch from the second conserved V-encoded cysteine up to the conserved J-encoded phenylalanine. Sequences without an unambiguous match to a single V gene segment were excluded from the earlier analysis of about 600 of the donors. In an earlier analysis of 587 of the donors, V segments were called functional above 56.7% productive rearrangements and were called segregating when the between-donor standard deviation exceeded 5%. A statistical classification framework was built to diagnose cytomegalovirus status from the catalog of TCR beta chain sequences. A later analysis assigned V and J genes by comparing TCR nucleotide sequences with IMGT/GENE-DB human TR gene sequences. A later analysis assigned CDR3 sequences and most-parsimonious VDJ recombination scenarios with the TCRdist pipeline. A later analysis defined each TCR beta chain by its CDR3 amino acid sequence plus V-gene family, and excluded reads lacking a unique V-gene family. As a way to deal with suspected cross-contamination and a sequencing artifact, a later analysis dropped over 550 nucleotide sequences that were highly shared and had low generation probability. For each public chain, a later analysis derived a clonal expansion index from normalized ranks of inferred template counts within each repertoire. In a later analysis, generation probabilities were computed using a VDJ recombination model fitted to out-of-frame rearrangements, and the results were checked against IGoR. Hypergeometric tests were used in a later analysis to score TCR-TCR, TCR-HLA and TCR-CMV co-occurrence, with a repertoire-size bias correction applied to the TCR pairs. False discovery rates were estimated in a later analysis by permuting HLA or CMV assignments 20 times. In a later analysis, co-occurring TCRs were grouped with DBSCAN, and TCRdist sequence similarity was added when clustering was performed within HLA-allele-positive subsets. For co-occurrence clustering, repertoires with fewer than 30,000 or more than 120,000 public chains were excluded, along with roughly five repertoires with anomalous nucleotide sharing. Sourced from immuneACCESS, this table was stored by TCRdb with only in-frame sequences that have V and J called. A share of the clones is absent; for the studies checked, an unresolved V gene accounts for under half, and the remainder has no known explanation. D and trimming were read from the DNA, whereas the V and J calls and clone size are those reported in that table. In all, the sample holds 110,000 to 150,000 clones, and approximately 68% of those were seen once. The ten most abundant clones make up around 4.7% of the sample.

V is trimmed back by 6 bases and J by 4 bases, and the junction contains 8 bases that no gene match accounts for. From the cysteine through the phenylalanine, the CDR3 covers 14 amino acids. Of all the DNA, just the CDR3 is kept, 42 bases in frame from base 1. Reading the germline V gene gives CDR1 KGHSH and CDR2 LQKENI. This clone was seen a handful of times. There is no known antigen for this receptor. It has no much larger one-base neighbor in the sample; base qualities were not kept. The cohort was made up of 650 to 700 healthy bone marrow donors. Cohort members were all nominally healthy when sampled, although unrecorded immune exposures were likely present. The donor tested CMV seronegative, placing the donor among the 350 or so seronegative members of the cohort. Every donor gave a peripheral blood sample, and the peripheral blood mononuclear cells from that sample were used for TCR beta sequencing. The Qiagen DNeasy Blood Extraction Kit was used to extract genomic DNA from the blood cell samples.

The study at large found these results: The only immune exposure information available for the cohort was CMV serostatus. An association between a missense DCLRE1C variant and V-gene and J-gene trimming of TCR beta chains was found in a later genetic analysis and replicated in an independent cohort. A later analysis reported that several top co-occurrence clusters appeared linked to parvovirus B19, influenza, CMV and Epstein-Barr virus. Some IMGT-functional V segments, including TRBV6-2 and TRBV6-3, could not be distinguished by the 87-base-pair reads and were therefore excluded. A cluster of highly shared sequence variants was judged likely to represent a technical artifact of the sequencing pipeline. The classifier was reported to diagnose cytomegalovirus status with high specificity and sensitivity in both the original and validation cohorts. According to a later analysis, TCR association rates differed among HLA loci, with DRB1 alleles showing the most associated TCRs and HLA-C alleles showing the fewest. In this cohort, only TCR beta chains were sequenced, and detectable features were limited by the absence of alpha or paired-chain data. In a later genetic analysis, fewer N-insertions in productive TCRs were reported among donors in an Asian-associated ancestry cluster than the approximately 670-donor mean. In a later analysis, HLA-associated TCR beta chains were found to be more clonally expanded and to have lower generation probabilities than equally common non-associated chains. According to the authors, the approach could potentially be generalized to other disease states and immunological phenotypes. The presence/absence analyses assumed that sequencing depth was roughly uniform across donors, and that assumption may not be true. HLA typing was unavailable for some donors at each locus, so association tests used only the typed subset. A later analysis found that most CMV-associated TCR beta chains appeared HLA-restricted, with HLA associations seemingly driven largely by CMV exposure. Linkage disequilibrium might explain the correlated functional status among segregating V segments, but an unknown experimental factor could not be excluded. Most TCR sequences were observed very rarely across donors, whereas some public TCRs were present in many individuals. At a false discovery rate of 0.05, a later analysis linked fewer than 20,000 TCR beta sequences to specific HLA alleles. In an earlier analysis of around 600 of the donors, most TCR beta V segments were observed in productive rearrangements about 87% or about 30% of the time, broadly matching IMGT annotations. The study listed 164 TCR beta chains as associated with cytomegalovirus. When HLA alleles, especially DR and DQ, strongly co-occurred, TCR associations were difficult to assign to individual alleles. Because counts were too low, seventeen rarely observed V segments, including chromosome 9 orphons, were left out of the earlier analysis of approximately 500 of the donors. A further reported finding was that TCR beta sequences accurately predicted the HLA-A and HLA-B alleles for most subjects in the first cohort. In vitro tests confirmed that a few of the cytomegalovirus-associated TCR beta chains recognize cytomegalovirus antigens.

The receptor was isolated from a man aged 60 to 75 in good health and CMV-seronegative. The sequence links TRBV18 to TRBJ1-1, with 7 junctional bases fitting TRBD1. Material for sequencing was PBMCs. The CDR3 corresponds to CASSPTGAGTEAFF. The DNA sequence follows: TGTGCCAGCTCGCCCACAGGGGCAGGCACTGAAGCTTTCTTT.